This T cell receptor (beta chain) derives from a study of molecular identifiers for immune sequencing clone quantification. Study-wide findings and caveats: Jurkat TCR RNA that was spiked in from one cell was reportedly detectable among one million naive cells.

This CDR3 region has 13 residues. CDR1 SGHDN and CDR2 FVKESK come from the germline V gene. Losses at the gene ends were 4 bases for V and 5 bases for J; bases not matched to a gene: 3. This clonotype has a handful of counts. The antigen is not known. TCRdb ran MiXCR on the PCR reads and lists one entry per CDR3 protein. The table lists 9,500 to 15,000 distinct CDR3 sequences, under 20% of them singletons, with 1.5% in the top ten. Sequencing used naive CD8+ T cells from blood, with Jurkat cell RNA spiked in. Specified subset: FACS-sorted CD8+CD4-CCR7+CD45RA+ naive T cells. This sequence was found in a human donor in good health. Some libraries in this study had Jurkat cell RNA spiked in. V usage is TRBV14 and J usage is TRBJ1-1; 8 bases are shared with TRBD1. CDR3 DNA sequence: TGTGCCAGCAGCCCAGGGGGCTGGACTGAAGCTTTCTTT. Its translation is CASSPGGWTEAFF.